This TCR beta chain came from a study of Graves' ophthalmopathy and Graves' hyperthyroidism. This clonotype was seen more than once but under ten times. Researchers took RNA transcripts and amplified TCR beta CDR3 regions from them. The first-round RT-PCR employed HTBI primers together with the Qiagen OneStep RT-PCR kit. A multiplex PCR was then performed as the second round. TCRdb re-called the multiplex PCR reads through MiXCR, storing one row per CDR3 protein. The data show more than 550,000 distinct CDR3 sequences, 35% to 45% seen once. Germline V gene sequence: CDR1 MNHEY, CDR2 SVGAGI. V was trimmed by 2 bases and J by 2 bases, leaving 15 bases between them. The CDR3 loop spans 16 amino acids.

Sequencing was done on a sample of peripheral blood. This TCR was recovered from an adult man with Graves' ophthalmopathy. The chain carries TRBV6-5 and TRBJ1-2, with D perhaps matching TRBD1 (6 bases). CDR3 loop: CASSYLRDTKNYGYTF. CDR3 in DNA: TGTGCCAGCAGTTACCTTCGGGACACCAAAAACTATGGCTACACCTTC.